These 26 T cell receptor beta chains were all obtained from the same sample, sequenced in a study of identical twins. TCRdb used MiXCR to reprocess the 5' RACE reads, holding one entry per CDR3 protein. The sample has approximately 670,000 distinct CDR3 sequences; around 6% are singletons. Sequencing input: naive T cells sorted from blood. Receptors originate from a man younger than 35 in good health.

Details on this clonotype: Relative to the germline gene, one junction end is altered; a read error may explain this. This chain links TRBV6-5 with TRBJ2-3; TRBD2 agrees at 14 bases. Germline-derived CDR1 and CDR2 are MNHEY and SVGAGI. The CDR3 spans 15 residues. CDR3 sequence: CVSSLGLAGADTQYF. The CDR3 nucleotides read TGTGTCAGCAGTTTGGGACTAGCGGGGGCGGATACGCAGTATTTT.

This clonotype was seen only a few times. The chain uses TRBV7-9 and TRBJ2-2; D possibly corresponds to TRBD1 (5 bases). The germline V and J ends were trimmed by 5 bases and 2 bases, with 12 bases remaining between them. The germline V gene has CDR1 SEHNR and CDR2 FQNEAQ (reference sequence). This CDR3 is built from 15 residues. CDR3 DNA sequence: TGTGCCAGCAGCAATCCAGGGTACAACACCGGGGAGCTGTTTTTT. Translating it yields CASSNPGYNTGELFF.

The V and J genes are TRBV18 and TRBJ2-7; 9 bases fit TRBD2. The CDR3 covers 16 residues. From germline, CDR1 is KGHSH and CDR2 LQKENI. V gave up 0 bases and J gave up 3 bases; unmatched junction bases: 6. CDR3 loop: CASSPPEGLAYYEQYF. CDR3 bases: TGTGCCAGCTCACCACCAGAAGGACTAGCGTACTACGAGCAGTACTTC. The variable domain in full, completed from reference TRBV18 and TRBJ2-7, reads NAGVMQNPRHLVRRRGQEARLRCSPMKGHSHVYWYRQLPEEGLKFMVYLQKENIIDESGMPKERFSAEFPKEGPSILRIQQVVRGDSAAYFCASSPPEGLAYYEQYFGPGTRLTVT.

This clonotype was observed a handful of times. The CDR3 DNA follows: TGTGCCAGCAGTCCCGGGACAGGGGTCAACTATGGCTACACCTTC. Its translation: CASSPGTGVNYGYTF. This chain uses TRBV28 with TRBJ1-2, with 10 nucleotides matching TRBD1. V was pared by 5 bases and J by 2 bases, with 5 bases of the junction left unmatched. CDR1 is MDHEN and CDR2 is SYDVKM in the germline V gene. The CDR3 extends over 15 amino acids.

This clonotype showed up many times. This rearrangement joins TRBV5-1 to TRBJ2-5; unclear D gene. There are 12 residues in the CDR3. Germline loops: CDR1 SGHRS, CDR2 YFSETQ. Trimming removed 5 bases at V and 5 bases at J, with 10 bases between. The CDR3 DNA sequence: TGCGCCAGCAGACTTAGTCCGGAGACCCAGTACTTC. Translated, it gives CASRLSPETQYF.

This rearrangement joins TRBV5-1 to TRBJ2-7, with a possible D match to TRBD1 (5 bases). The CDR3 has 16 residues. The germline V gene encodes CDR1 SGHRS and CDR2 YFSETQ. The V gene lost 2 bases and the J gene lost 7 bases, with 22 bases spanning the gap. The CDR3 sequence is CASSFARPRVTEEQYF. The CDR3 DNA reads TGCGCCAGCAGCTTCGCGCGACCTCGGGTGACAGAAGAGCAGTACTTC. The whole variable domain, remainder taken from reference TRBV5-1 and TRBJ2-7, is KAGVTQTPRYLIKTRGQQVTLSCSPISGHRSVSWYQQTPGQGLQFLFEYFSETQRNKGNFPGRFSGRQFSNSRSEMNVSTLELGDSALYLCASSFARPRVTEEQYFGPGTRLTVT.

This clonotype turned up a few times. The chain uses TRBV12-3 or TRBV12-4 and TRBJ1-1; D is undetermined. This CDR3 region has 15 residues. Trimming removed 5 bases from V and 3 bases from J, with 16 bases in between. This CDR3 is CASSPGGAFYTEAFF. CDR3 in DNA: TGTGCCAGCAGTCCAGGTGGAGCGTTTTACACTGAAGCTTTCTTT.

This clonotype was counted a few times. This rearrangement joins TRBV18 to TRBJ2-5, with 10 bases identical to TRBD1. Germline loops: CDR1 KGHSH, CDR2 LQKENI. The CDR3 contains 15 residues. V lost 5 bases and J lost 5; bases outside the gene matches: 8. The CDR3 DNA follows: TGTGCCAGCTCAGCTATGGACAGGGGGTCGGAGACCCAGTACTTC. Translation: CASSAMDRGSETQYF.

The V and J genes are TRBV12-5 and TRBJ2-6; D gene uncertain. The CDR3 is 16 residues long. Germline CDR1 reads LGHNT; CDR2 reads FRNRAP. Trimming stripped 2 bases from V and 0 bases from J, with 8 bases between. CDR3 residues: CASGLTHGSGANVLTF. In DNA form, the CDR3 reads TGTGCTAGTGGTTTGACCCACGGCTCTGGGGCCAACGTCCTGACTTTC.

This clonotype appeared many times. The V and J genes are TRBV29-1 and TRBJ2-4; D is perhaps TRBD2 (6 bases). The V end lost 6 bases, the J end lost 0 bases, and 9 bases lay between the germline ends. The CDR3 has 13 amino acids. CDR1 is SQVTM and CDR2 is ANQGSEA in the germline V gene. This chain's CDR3 is CSVGGIAKNIQYF. The CDR3 DNA reads as TGCAGCGTGGGCGGGATAGCCAAAAACATTCAGTACTTC.

This clonotype was picked up many times. This chain uses TRBV7-2 with TRBJ1-5; D not certain. The CDR3 is 14 residues long. Germline CDR1 is SGHTA and CDR2 is FQGNSA. Trimming left V 1 base short and J 0 bases short, with 4 bases between. The CDR3 loop is CASSLVSSNQPQHF. In DNA, the CDR3 is TGTGCCAGCAGCTTAGTGTCTAGCAATCAGCCCCAGCATTTT.

This clonotype was seen repeatedly, ten times or more. The chain links TRBV11-2 to TRBJ2-1; tentative D call: TRBD2 (7 bases). There are 20 residues in the CDR3. V was shortened by 4 bases and J by 2 bases, with 27 bases between the two germline ends. Germline V gene sequence: CDR1 SGHAT, CDR2 FQNNGV. The CDR3 region is CASSSRGGLLHEGTYNEQFF. The CDR3 DNA sequence: TGTGCCAGCAGCTCAAGGGGGGGACTCCTCCACGAGGGGACCTACAATGAGCAGTTCTTC.

This clonotype came up many times. CDR3 sequence reads: CSASRIASATDTQYF. CDR3 DNA: TGCAGTGCTAGTCGGATTGCGAGCGCCACAGATACGCAGTATTTT. The chain uses TRBV20-1 and TRBJ2-3; D gene uncertain. Germline assignment: CDR1 DFQATT and CDR2 SNEGSKA (reference sequence). Trimming cost V 3 bases and J 2 bases, with 15 bases left between them. The CDR3 loop spans 15 amino acids.

A few counts support this clonotype. The chain links TRBV27 to TRBJ1-5, with a possible D match to TRBD1 (6 bases). V lost 2 bases and J 10 bases, leaving 12 bases between the germline ends. This CDR3 region has 13 residues. Germline lookup yields CDR1 MNHEY and CDR2 SMNVEV (reference sequence). CDR3 region: CASSLRNREPQHF. DNA of the CDR3: TGTGCCAGCAGTTTAAGAAACAGGGAACCCCAGCATTTT.

At least ten counts were recorded for this clonotype. The chain recombines TRBV28 with TRBJ1-4; tentative D call: TRBD1 (5 bases). This CDR3 region has 16 residues. The germline V gene has CDR1 MDHEN and CDR2 SYDVKM. V gave up 0 bases and J gave up 4 bases, with 12 bases separating them. CDR3 sequence (DNA): TGTGCCAGCAGTTTATGGTCCGTGGGACTTAATGAAAAACTGTTTTTT. Protein sequence: CASSLWSVGLNEKLFF.

This clonotype was observed a few times. V usage is TRBV5-1 and J usage is TRBJ1-1; possible D gene TRBD1, 5 bases. Looked up from germline, CDR1 is SGHRS and CDR2 is YFSETQ. V lost 1 base to trimming and J lost 3 bases, with 13 bases between them. The CDR3 loop spans 15 amino acids. CDR3: CASSLSFPGDTEAFF. The CDR3 nucleotides read TGCGCCAGCAGCTTGTCTTTTCCGGGGGACACTGAAGCTTTCTTT.

V usage is TRBV12-5 and J usage is TRBJ2-1; D tentatively fits TRBD1 or TRBD2 (5 bases each). The CDR3 loop spans 14 amino acids. The V and J ends lost 6 bases and 3 bases respectively, with 12 bases between them. The germline gives CDR1 LGHNT, CDR2 FRNRAP. CDR3 residues: CASGGRDGYNEQFF. CDR3 nucleotide sequence: TGTGCTAGTGGGGGTAGGGACGGCTACAATGAGCAGTTCTTC.

Many counts were recorded for this clonotype. The chain has TRBV7-2 and TRBJ2-7; D gene uncertain. This CDR3 has 14 amino acids. The germline V and J ends were trimmed by 3 bases and 7 bases, with 16 bases remaining between them. Germline V CDR1 and CDR2: SGHTA, FQGNSA. In nucleotides, the CDR3 is TGTGCCAGCAGCTTTCGCCTCCCTACGACGGAGCAGTACTTC. Translation: CASSFRLPTTEQYF.

This clonotype showed up just a few times. The chain recombines TRBV6-2 or TRBV6-3 with TRBJ2-4; D could derive from TRBD1 or TRBD2 (5 bases each). CDR3 length: 13 residues. Germline assignment: CDR1 MNHEY and CDR2 SVGEGT. Deletions cut 4 bases from V and 8 bases from J, with 12 bases between. As DNA, the CDR3 is TGTGCCAGCAGTTCGGGACGGGTGGACATTCAGTACTTC. Translating gives CASSSGRVDIQYF.

This clonotype appeared a few times. V usage is TRBV6-1 and J usage is TRBJ2-1; TRBD1 aligns across 8 bases. From germline, CDR1 is MNHNS and CDR2 SASEGT. The length of the CDR3 is 18 residues. After removal of 11 bases from V and 0 bases from J, the junction contained 18 bases not matched to a gene. CDR3 amino acids: CASEARQGIGGSYNEQFF. The CDR3, as DNA: TGTGCCTCCGAGGCGCGACAGGGGATCGGGGGCTCCTACAATGAGCAGTTCTTC.

This clonotype was observed at least ten times. V gene TRBV6-1 combines with J gene TRBJ2-7; 10 bases are a match to TRBD1. Germline values: CDR1 MNHNS, CDR2 SASEGT. V gave up 3 bases and J gave up 4 bases; unmatched junction bases: 6. This CDR3 comprises 15 residues. The CDR3 is CASSDRDRGQYEQYV. In nucleotides, the CDR3 is TGTGCCAGCAGTGACCGGGACAGGGGCCAATACGAGCAGTACGTC.

This clonotype turned up a few times. V and J are TRBV7-8 and TRBJ2-3, with D hard to call. Deletions cut 5 bases from V and 0 bases from J, with 15 bases between. The CDR3 runs to 16 residues. CDR1 is SGHVS, CDR2 FQNEAQ, per germline. CDR3: CASSPRVGYSTDTQYF. In nucleotides, the CDR3 is TGTGCCAGCAGCCCTCGCGTGGGATATAGCACAGATACGCAGTATTTT.

This clonotype was counted only a few times. The chain joins TRBV20-1 to TRBJ1-2; D is unclear. The germline V and J ends were trimmed by 0 bases and 7 bases, with 15 bases remaining between them. The germline V gene encodes CDR1 DFQATT and CDR2 SNEGSKA (reference sequence). There are 14 residues in the CDR3. The CDR3, as DNA: TGCAGTGCTAGAGATCCGGCAGGCACCGGTGGCTACACCTTC. This translates into CSARDPAGTGGYTF.

The chain is built from TRBV7-8 and TRBJ2-7, with a possible D match to TRBD2 (5 bases). Germline V lookup: CDR1 SGHVS, CDR2 FQNEAQ. The CDR3 runs 14 residues. The V end lost 5 bases, the J end lost 2 bases, and 13 bases lay between the germline ends. CDR3 protein: CASSPRPGTYEQYV. As DNA, the CDR3 is TGTGCCAGCAGCCCACGACCCGGGACCTACGAGCAGTACGTC.

The chain employs TRBV24-1 and TRBJ2-1; 15 bases align to TRBD2. The CDR3 has 17 amino acids. J lost 0 bases, V lost 9 bases, and 5 bases had no gene match. From germline, CDR1 is KGHDR and CDR2 SFDVKD. This chain's CDR3 is CATSGLAGGRSYNEQFF. CDR3 coding DNA: TGTGCCACCTCGGGACTAGCGGGAGGACGCTCCTACAATGAGCAGTTCTTC.

This clonotype has at least ten counts. The chain links TRBV29-1 to TRBJ2-4; a weak D match, TRBD2 (5 bases). Trimming took off 4 bases at V and 6 bases at J, with 7 bases between the two ends. CDR1 and CDR2 (germline): SQVTM, ANQGSEA. The CDR3 covers 11 residues. CDR3 region: CSVAAGNIQYF. The DNA for the CDR3 is TGCAGCGTTGCGGCGGGAAACATTCAGTACTTC.